Only a few counts were recorded for the clone carrying this T cell receptor beta chain. Its antigen is currently unknown. Study-wide results and limits: Tumor memory CD4+ T cell TCR gene usage clustered with blood and lymph node memory CD4+ cells and lymph node naive CD4+ cells. Tumor Tregs overlapped most with tumor, then blood, naive CD4+ cells.

Semi-nested PCR with Nested Universal Primer A followed constant-region reverse priming of full-length variable regions. TCRdb reprocessed the 5' RACE reads via MiXCR and lists one record per CDR3 protein. Of 62,000 or so distinct CDR3 sequences in the sample, 22% were seen once. This CDR3 comprises 15 residues. Looked up from germline, CDR1 is ENHRY and CDR2 is SYGVKD. J gave up 3 bases and V 6 bases, and 7 bases lay outside the gene matches. Sample: memory CD4+ T cells sorted from a lymph node. The subset denotes: memory CD4+ T cells, CD4+CD45RO+CD25-. The sequence derives from a female donor with breast cancer. V gene TRBV10-3 combines with J gene TRBJ2-5, with 10 bases lining up with TRBD1. Written as DNA, the CDR3 is TGTGCCATCAGCACCGGGACAGGGGAAGAAGAGACCCAGTACTTC. Amino acids: CAISTGTGEEETQYF.